These T cell receptor beta chains were read from a single sample in a study of blood T cell repertoires in COVID-19. Using immunoSEQ multiplex PCR, the repertoire was profiled, and TCRdb retains in-frame clones only, with some absent. The data show about 330,000 clones, roughly 87% seen once. Sequenced: PBMCs or T cells enriched from blood (not recorded which). Receptors originate from a woman aged 30 to 39 who had recovered from COVID-19. CDR3s include the opening cysteine and the closing phenylalanine or tryptophan. D genes are given only for firm matches. Not all rows give a size; the values are once, few, many and, for expanded clones, a class.

d_gene,v_gene,j_gene,abundance,CDR3nt,CDR3aa
TRBD1,TRBV5-6,TRBJ2-5,.,TGTGCCAGCAGCTTGGAGGGGACAGGGGTCACGGGGGAGACCCAGTACTTC,CASSLEGTGVTGETQYF
TRBD1,TRBV10-3,TRBJ1-2,.,TGTGCCATCAGTGAGGCGGGACAGCACCATGGCTACACCTTC,CAISEAGQHHGYTF
.,TRBV11-3,TRBJ2-7,.,TGTGCCAGCAGCTCCGGGGGAGGCACCTACGAGCAGTACTTC,CASSSGGGTYEQYF
TRBD2,TRBV11-3,TRBJ2-5,.,TGTGCCAGCAGCCCGGGGACTAGCGGGACCCTAGAAGAGACCCAGTACTTC,CASSPGTSGTLEETQYF
.,TRBV6-5,TRBJ2-1,.,TGTGCCAGCAGTTCAGCCCAGGGGATGCGCAATGAGCAGTTCTTC,CASSSAQGMRNEQFF
TRBD2,TRBV5-4,TRBJ2-5,.,TGTGCCAGCAGCTGGCGGGGGGGCGGTGGAGAGACCCAGTACTTC,CASSWRGGGGETQYF
TRBD1,TRBV29-1,TRBJ1-6,.,TGCAGCGCCCAGGACAGGGGCGATTCACCCCTCCACTTT,CSAQDRGDSPLHF
.,TRBV27,TRBJ1-1,.,TGTGCCAGCAGTTTATACGCAGGGTGGGCCGGGAACACTGAAGCTTTCTTT,CASSLYAGWAGNTEAFF
.,TRBV28,TRBJ1-1,.,TGTGCCAGCAGTTTTACAGGGCCGGACACTGAAGCTTTCTTT,CASSFTGPDTEAFF
.,TRBV3-1/TRBV3-2,TRBJ1-3,few,TGTGCCAGCAGCCTCCGGACAGGAAACACCATATATTTT,CASSLRTGNTIYF
.,TRBV7-9,TRBJ1-3,.,TGTGCCAGCAGCTTAGACCAGGCTGGAAACACCATATATTTT,CASSLDQAGNTIYF
TRBD2,TRBV7-9,TRBJ2-5,.,TGTGCCAGCAGCTTAGCTAGCGGGGGGCAAGAGACCCAGTACTTC,CASSLASGGQETQYF
.,TRBV6-5,TRBJ1-5,few,TGTGCCAGCAGTTACAACTCGTATCAGCCCCAGCATTTT,CASSYNSYQPQHF
.,TRBV2,TRBJ1-1,.,TGTGCCAGCAGTGTATCCAGGGACACTGAAGCTTTCTTT,CASSVSRDTEAFF
.,TRBV6-1,TRBJ1-3,.,TGTGCCAGCAGTGCCTCCGGGGGGGCTGGTGGAAACACCATATATTTT,CASSASGGAGGNTIYF
.,TRBV3-1/TRBV3-2,TRBJ1-6,.,TGTGCCAGCAGCCAAGTGTCCAGTAATTCACCCCTCCACTTT,CASSQVSSNSPLHF
TRBD1,TRBV5-4,TRBJ1-2,.,TGTGCCAGCAGCTCGACAGGGATATTAAACTATGGCTACACCTTC,CASSSTGILNYGYTF
TRBD1,TRBV5-1,TRBJ2-7,.,TGCGCCAGCGGACCGGGACAGGGGGCCTACGAGCAGTACTTC,CASGPGQGAYEQYF
.,TRBV7-9,TRBJ2-6,once,TGTGCCACCCCCGGGGGGCCCAGCTCTGGGGCCAACGTCCTGACTTTC,CATPGGPSSGANVLTF
.,TRBV3-1/TRBV3-2,TRBJ1-6,.,TGTGCCAGCAGCCAAGACCCCTCTTCACCCCTCCACTTT,CASSQDPSSPLHF
.,TRBV9,TRBJ1-5,.,TGTGCCAGCAGCGTAGATGAGAATCAGCCCCAGCATTTT,CASSVDENQPQHF
TRBD1,TRBV5-1,TRBJ2-7,.,TGCGCCAGCAGCCCGGCGGGACAGGTTTTCGACGAGCAGTACTTC,CASSPAGQVFDEQYF
TRBD1,TRBV19,TRBJ2-5,.,TGTGCCAGTACTACCCGGACAGGGAGTTCTGTTGAGACCCAGTACTTC,CASTTRTGSSVETQYF
TRBD2,TRBV5-4,TRBJ2-1,.,TGTGCCAGCAGCTTGGCTGCTAGCGGGGATATGGAGCAGTTCTTC,CASSLAASGDMEQFF